The rows below give T cell receptor beta chains drawn from one sample of a study of blood T cell repertoires in COVID-19. Profiling relied on immunoSEQ multiplex PCR, and the TCRdb table lists in-frame clones only, not all of them. The sample contains over 200,000 clones, roughly nine tenths of which appear only once. Sequencing was done on a sample of PBMCs or T cells enriched from blood (not recorded which). The receptor set was obtained from a human donor in a cohort exposed to, infected with or recovered from COVID-19 (not recorded which). The donor label of this sample is uncertain. Each CDR3 is given with its conserved first and last residue. D genes are given only for firm matches. Only some rows state a clone size, as once, few, many or a class for expanded clones.

size: .; V: TRBV7-2; D: .; J: TRBJ1-5; CDR3: CASSSRGRGEQPQHF; DNA: TGTGCCAGCAGCTCCCGCGGGAGGGGGGAGCAGCCCCAGCATTTT
size: .; V: TRBV18; D: TRBD2; J: TRBJ2-3; CDR3: CASSPTGGARPDTQYF; DNA: TGTGCCAGCTCACCAACCGGGGGGGCACGGCCAGATACGCAGTATTTT
size: .; V: TRBV3-1/TRBV3-2; D: TRBD1; J: TRBJ2-7; CDR3: CASSSTGGIFYEQYF; DNA: TGTGCCAGCAGCTCTACAGGGGGCATTTTCTACGAGCAGTACTTC
size: .; V: TRBV19; D: TRBD2; J: TRBJ2-2; CDR3: CASSIGAGTRVAGELFF; DNA: TGTGCCAGTAGTATAGGGGCCGGGACTAGGGTAGCCGGGGAGCTGTTTTTT
size: .; V: TRBV19; D: .; J: TRBJ2-3; CDR3: CASSIEPPGTDTQYF; DNA: TGTGCCAGTAGTATAGAACCCCCGGGCACAGATACGCAGTATTTT
size: .; V: TRBV7-9; D: .; J: TRBJ1-4; CDR3: CASSLGSGAPGKLFF; DNA: TGTGCCAGCAGCTTGGGAAGCGGCGCCCCGGGGAAACTGTTTTTT
size: .; V: TRBV5-5; D: .; J: TRBJ2-3; CDR3: CASSLVSNSGDTQYF; DNA: TGTGCCAGCAGCTTGGTTTCCAACTCGGGGGATACGCAGTATTTT
size: .; V: TRBV28; D: .; J: TRBJ2-1; CDR3: CASRSGDYNEQFF; DNA: TGTGCCAGCAGGTCAGGGGACTACAATGAGCAGTTCTTC
size: .; V: TRBV12-5; D: .; J: TRBJ1-3; CDR3: CASGATGNTIYF; DNA: TGTGCTAGTGGGGCAACTGGAAACACCATATATTTT
size: .; V: TRBV11-3; D: .; J: TRBJ2-2; CDR3: CASSFRDGELFF; DNA: TGTGCCAGCAGCTTCAGGGACGGGGAGCTGTTTTTT
size: .; V: TRBV9; D: .; J: TRBJ2-2; CDR3: CASSRGSGGNGELFF; DNA: TGTGCCAGCAGCCGGGGGTCCGGGGGTAACGGGGAGCTGTTTTTT
size: .; V: TRBV4-1; D: .; J: TRBJ1-1; CDR3: CASSPGNTEAFF; DNA: TGCGCCAGCAGCCCGGGGAACACTGAAGCTTTCTTT
size: .; V: TRBV30; D: .; J: TRBJ1-6; CDR3: CAWSGGLGTPLHF; DNA: TGTGCCTGGAGCGGAGGGCTCGGGACACCCCTCCACTTT
size: .; V: TRBV14; D: .; J: TRBJ1-3; CDR3: CASSFDDRGRNTIYF; DNA: TGTGCCAGCAGCTTCGACGACCGCGGTCGAAACACCATATATTTT
size: .; V: TRBV24-1; D: .; J: TRBJ2-3; CDR3: CATSDSGPGADTQYF; DNA: TGTGCCACCAGTGATTCTGGACCGGGGGCAGATACGCAGTATTTT
size: .; V: TRBV4-2; D: .; J: TRBJ2-2; CDR3: CASSQDDGENGELFF; DNA: TGTGCCAGCAGCCAAGATGATGGGGAGAACGGGGAGCTGTTTTTT
size: .; V: TRBV18; D: TRBD1; J: TRBJ1-1; CDR3: CASSPPSGGRRGDAFF; DNA: TGTGCCAGCTCACCACCGTCAGGGGGTAGACGGGGCGACGCTTTCTTT
size: .; V: TRBV5-6; D: .; J: TRBJ2-7; CDR3: CASSLGVGRGSYEQYF; DNA: TGTGCCAGCAGCTTGGGCGTGGGGCGTGGATCCTACGAGCAGTACTTC
size: .; V: TRBV7-3; D: TRBD2; J: TRBJ2-5; CDR3: CASSLGTSGAQYF; DNA: TGTGCCAGCAGCTTAGGGACCAGCGGGGCCCAGTACTTC
size: .; V: TRBV6-2/TRBV6-3; D: .; J: TRBJ1-5; CDR3: CASSYSVGTADNQPQHF; DNA: TGTGCCAGCAGTTACTCGGTTGGTACAGCCGATAATCAGCCCCAGCATTTT
size: .; V: TRBV5-1; D: .; J: TRBJ1-1; CDR3: CASSLDAGNTEAFF; DNA: TGCGCCAGCAGCTTGGATGCCGGGAACACTGAAGCTTTCTTT
size: once; V: TRBV2; D: TRBD1; J: TRBJ1-1; CDR3: CASSMTLGQGMAFF; DNA: TGTGCCAGCAGTATGACCCTGGGACAGGGAATGGCTTTCTTT
size: .; V: TRBV5-1; D: TRBD1; J: TRBJ2-5; CDR3: CASSLVGDRYQETQYF; DNA: TGCGCCAGCAGCTTGGTGGGGGACAGGTACCAAGAGACCCAGTACTTC
size: .; V: TRBV5-6; D: TRBD2; J: TRBJ2-5; CDR3: CASSFRLAGGVSRETQYF; DNA: TGTGCCAGCAGCTTCAGACTAGCGGGGGGGGTCTCGCGAGAGACCCAGTACTTC
size: .; V: TRBV2; D: .; J: TRBJ1-6; CDR3: CASTQVRSGSPLHF; DNA: TGTGCCAGCACCCAGGTAAGATCCGGTTCACCCCTCCACTTT
size: .; V: TRBV28; D: TRBD1; J: TRBJ1-2; CDR3: CASSLWDRINYGYTF; DNA: TGTGCCAGCAGTTTGTGGGACAGGATTAACTATGGCTACACCTTC
size: once; V: TRBV4-1; D: TRBD2; J: TRBJ2-3; CDR3: CASSQPARGGGDTQYF; DNA: TGCGCCAGCAGCCAACCCGCCCGCGGGGGAGGAGATACGCAGTATTTT
size: .; V: TRBV7-9; D: TRBD2; J: TRBJ2-7; CDR3: CASSLALAVSYEQYF; DNA: TGTGCCAGCAGCTTAGCACTAGCGGTGAGCTACGAGCAGTACTTC
size: .; V: TRBV6-5; D: TRBD1; J: TRBJ2-7; CDR3: CASSSGQRTYEQYF; DNA: TGTGCCAGCAGTTCGGGACAGCGCACCTACGAGCAGTACTTC
size: .; V: TRBV9; D: TRBD1; J: TRBJ1-3; CDR3: CASSVARTGGSGNTIYF; DNA: TGTGCCAGCAGCGTAGCTAGGACAGGGGGCTCTGGAAACACCATATATTTT
size: .; V: TRBV19; D: TRBD1; J: TRBJ1-1; CDR3: CASSIPGGQAFF; DNA: TGTGCCAGTAGTATTCCAGGGGGCCAAGCTTTCTTT
size: .; V: TRBV28; D: .; J: TRBJ1-1; CDR3: CASSLRELEAFF; DNA: TGTGCCAGCAGTTTACGAGAACTTGAAGCTTTCTTT
size: .; V: TRBV18; D: TRBD1; J: TRBJ1-1; CDR3: CASSPRATGSMNTEAFF; DNA: TGTGCCAGCTCACCACGCGCGACAGGGTCAATGAACACTGAAGCTTTCTTT
size: .; V: TRBV10-1; D: TRBD1; J: TRBJ2-2; CDR3: CASSEVGERQGTGELFF; DNA: TGCGCCAGCAGTGAAGTAGGAGAGAGACAGGGCACCGGGGAGCTGTTTTTT
size: .; V: TRBV5-8; D: TRBD1; J: TRBJ1-2; CDR3: CASSWGQGPYGYTF; DNA: TGTGCCAGCAGCTGGGGACAGGGGCCTTATGGCTACACCTTC
size: .; V: TRBV5-1; D: .; J: TRBJ1-4; CDR3: CASSLFATNEKLFF; DNA: TGCGCCAGCAGCTTATTCGCAACTAATGAAAAACTGTTTTTT
size: .; V: TRBV4-1; D: .; J: TRBJ1-4; CDR3: CASSQLPGATNEKLFF; DNA: TGCGCCAGCAGCCAATTACCAGGGGCAACTAATGAAAAACTGTTTTTT
size: .; V: TRBV10-2; D: .; J: TRBJ1-1; CDR3: CASCRGGDTEAFF; DNA: TGCGCCAGCTGCCGAGGGGGTGACACTGAAGCTTTCTTT
size: .; V: TRBV29-1; D: TRBD2; J: TRBJ2-7; CDR3: CSAAGGPTYEQYF; DNA: TGCAGCGCCGCGGGGGGTCCCACCTACGAGCAGTACTTC
size: .; V: TRBV5-6; D: TRBD1; J: TRBJ1-2; CDR3: CASSSPGQGYGYTF; DNA: TGTGCCAGCAGTTCGCCGGGACAGGGGTATGGCTACACCTTC
size: .; V: TRBV5-1; D: TRBD2; J: TRBJ2-3; CDR3: CASSPGLRGSTDTQYF; DNA: TGCGCCAGCAGCCCCGGTTTGCGGGGGAGCACAGATACGCAGTATTTT
size: .; V: TRBV2; D: .; J: TRBJ1-4; CDR3: CAITATNEKLFF; DNA: TGTGCCATCACAGCAACTAATGAAAAACTGTTTTTT
size: .; V: TRBV6-5; D: .; J: TRBJ2-7; CDR3: CASSYYPSAEQYF; DNA: TGTGCCAGCAGTTACTACCCGAGTGCGGAGCAGTACTTC
size: .; V: TRBV19; D: .; J: TRBJ1-1; CDR3: CASSSPGGVNTEAFF; DNA: TGTGCCAGTAGTTCCCCAGGCGGGGTAAACACTGAAGCTTTCTTT
size: .; V: TRBV7-9; D: .; J: TRBJ2-7; CDR3: CASSLSRVNEQYF; DNA: TGTGCCAGCAGCTTAAGCAGGGTCAACGAGCAGTACTTC
size: .; V: TRBV6-5; D: .; J: TRBJ1-2; CDR3: CASSFDDTANYGYTF; DNA: TGTGCCAGCAGTTTTGATGACACAGCTAACTATGGCTACACCTTC
size: .; V: TRBV7-9; D: .; J: TRBJ1-3; CDR3: CASRPRTGQPSSGNTIYF; DNA: TGTGCCAGCAGGCCAAGGACCGGACAGCCCAGCTCTGGAAACACCATATATTTT
size: .; V: TRBV5-1; D: .; J: TRBJ1-2; CDR3: CASSLTGPNYGYTF; DNA: TGCGCCAGCAGCTTGACAGGGCCTAACTATGGCTACACCTTC
size: .; V: TRBV7-3; D: TRBD2; J: TRBJ2-1; CDR3: CASSPLPGLARQLNEQFF; DNA: TGTGCCAGCAGCCCATTACCGGGACTAGCGAGGCAGTTAAATGAGCAGTTCTTC
size: .; V: TRBV11-2; D: TRBD1; J: TRBJ1-2; CDR3: CASSLGTGLKYGYTF; DNA: TGTGCCAGCAGCTTAGGGACAGGGTTGAAATATGGCTACACCTTC
size: once; V: TRBV19; D: TRBD1; J: TRBJ1-6; CDR3: CASSRGQGNSPLHF; DNA: TGTGCCAGTAGCAGGGGACAGGGGAATTCACCCCTCCACTTT